This T cell receptor beta chain appears in the sequencing data of a study of Ad26.COV2.S vaccination and SARS-CoV-2 variants (dated by TCRdb to about 2021). At the level of the whole study: Donors in the vaccine arm were drawn from COV1001, a phase I-IIa trial of Ad26.COV2.S in healthy adults that was multicentre, randomized, double-blind and placebo-controlled. Ad26.COV2.S was administered intramuscularly at 5 x 10^10 or 1 x 10^11 viral particles, either as a single shot or as two shots given 56 days apart. TCRbeta repertoire sequencing served as the tool for gauging how specific and how broad the SARS-CoV-2-reactive T cell receptors were following Ad26.COV2.S vaccination. A total of approximately 30 samples were included in the TCR-sequenced set, comprising about 20 Ad26.COV2.S vaccine recipients, 5 placebo recipients and 8 SARS-CoV-2 convalescent individuals. Participants in the trial were split at random into five groups of five each, receiving low-dose or high-dose Ad26.COV2.S once or twice, or else placebo on both occasions. Throughout the experiments and outcome assessment, investigators stayed blinded to trial group allocation. Broader findings and caveats from the paper: The authors noted that total T cell responses may have been underestimated by the TCR breadth and depth analyses. The study lacked the statistical power to compare responses across vaccine doses or regimens. Compared with placebo recipients, Ad26.COV2.S recipients showed higher spike-specific TCR breadth (P = 0.0014). After vaccination, spike-specific CD8+ and CD4+ T cell responses were reported to show substantial breadth. Non-spike TCR breadth was comparable between vaccine and placebo recipients, consistent with the vaccine containing only spike.

As to this clone: This receptor's antigen is unknown. No per-base quality is available; no much larger clone lies one base away.

For CDR1 and CDR2, the germline V gene lists SGHTS and YDEGEE. The CDR3 contains 13 residues, cysteine and phenylalanine counted. Solely the CDR3 DNA is kept, with 39 bases framed from the first base. The V end loses 1 base and the J end loses 8 bases, and a stretch of 7 bases separates them. The treatment or condition label of this sample denotes: about 20 received Ad26.COV2.S at low or high dose, single or two shots; a few received placebo; per-sample allocation not given. Repertoires of vaccine and placebo recipients were sequenced from samples taken on day 63 after the first injection. Between 29 July and 7 August 2020, Cohort 1b enrolled 25 adults aged 18-55 years at one site in Boston, USA. Ad26.COV2.S consisted of a replication-incompetent adenovirus type 26 vector by which a prefusion-stabilized SARS-CoV-2 spike protein from the original Wuhan strain was expressed. The immunoSEQ Assay was used to sequence TCRbeta CDR3 regions. After extraction, genomic DNA underwent amplification by bias-controlled multiplex PCR, followed by high-throughput sequencing. Per the original workflow: To quantify the absolute abundance of every unique TCRbeta CDR3 region, sequences were collapsed and filtered. T cell fraction was estimated by normalizing TCRbeta template counts to usable DNA, with usable DNA measured through amplification of reference genes found in all nucleated cells. Repertoire TCRs were annotated as SARS-CoV-2-specific by exact matching of V gene, CDR3 amino acid sequence and J gene to a known reactive TCR set. The reference SARS-CoV-2 TCR set came from MIRA and was filtered for enrichment in COVID-19-positive ImmuneCODE repertoires, removing public or cross-reactive TCRs. Using the MIRA antigens, annotated TCRs were further analysed by specific ORF or by position within an ORF. Breadth was defined as the number of annotated unique rearrangements divided by the total number of unique productive rearrangements, and depth was defined as the summed frequency of the annotated unique rearrangements. Group comparisons of TCR breadth used two-sided Wilcoxon rank-sum tests. The clones in this table, taken by TCRdb from immuneACCESS, are in-frame only. Not every clone is retained; where verified, under half of the shortfall comes from an unresolved V gene, and the cause of the rest is unknown. The D gene and trimming were derived from the DNA, and the V and J assignments and clone size from that table. The sample table contains 300,000 to 400,000 clones; only one count was recorded for about nine tenths of them. Jointly, the top ten make up around 3.7% of the sample.

The receptor was isolated from a person between 18 and 65 years old who received the Ad26.COV2.S COVID-19 vaccine or a placebo. Recombination connected TRBV5-8 to TRBJ1-6, with a tentative D gene TRBD1 over 6 matching bases. The sample was peripheral blood, taken in a trial of Ad26.COV2.S vaccine versus placebo. The CDR3 in this case is CASSLHRDSPLHF. The DNA is TGTGCCAGCAGCTTGCACAGGGATTCACCCCTCCACTTT.